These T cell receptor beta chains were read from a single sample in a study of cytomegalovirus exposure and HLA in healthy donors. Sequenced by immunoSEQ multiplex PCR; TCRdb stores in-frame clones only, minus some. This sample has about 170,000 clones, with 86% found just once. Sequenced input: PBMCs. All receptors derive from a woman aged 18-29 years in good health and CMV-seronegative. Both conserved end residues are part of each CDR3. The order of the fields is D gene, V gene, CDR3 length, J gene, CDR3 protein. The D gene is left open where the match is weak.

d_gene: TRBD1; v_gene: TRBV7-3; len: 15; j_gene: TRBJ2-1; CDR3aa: CASSLQTGIYNEQFF
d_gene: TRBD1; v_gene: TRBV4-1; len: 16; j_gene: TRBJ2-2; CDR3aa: CASRKGDREGTGELFF
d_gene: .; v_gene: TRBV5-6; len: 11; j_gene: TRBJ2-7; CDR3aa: CASSQEAQQYF
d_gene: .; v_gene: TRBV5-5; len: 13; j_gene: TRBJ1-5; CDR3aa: CASSPVSDQPQHF
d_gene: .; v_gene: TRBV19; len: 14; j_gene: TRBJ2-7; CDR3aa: CASRGLASPYEQYF
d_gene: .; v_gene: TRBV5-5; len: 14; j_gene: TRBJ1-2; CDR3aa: CASSFDSDNYGYTF
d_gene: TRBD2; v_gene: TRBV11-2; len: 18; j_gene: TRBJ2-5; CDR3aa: CASSFRTSGSRATETQYF
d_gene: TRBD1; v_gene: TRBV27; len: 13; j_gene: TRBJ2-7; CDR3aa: CASSLGQENEQYF
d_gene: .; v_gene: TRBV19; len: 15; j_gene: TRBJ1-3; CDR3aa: CASSTELWTGNTIYF
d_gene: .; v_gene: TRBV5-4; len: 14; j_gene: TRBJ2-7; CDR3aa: CASSLDRASYEQYF
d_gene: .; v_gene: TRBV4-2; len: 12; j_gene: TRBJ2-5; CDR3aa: CASSQVVGTQYF
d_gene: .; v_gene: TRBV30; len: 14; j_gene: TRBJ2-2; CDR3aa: CAWSPRSNTGELFF
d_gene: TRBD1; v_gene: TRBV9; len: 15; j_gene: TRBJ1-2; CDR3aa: CASSVGGTGDYGYTF
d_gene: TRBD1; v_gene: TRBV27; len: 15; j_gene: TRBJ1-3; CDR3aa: CASSAQGAPGNTIYF
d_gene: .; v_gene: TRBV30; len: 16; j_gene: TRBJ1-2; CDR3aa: CAWSFSGESGDYGYTF
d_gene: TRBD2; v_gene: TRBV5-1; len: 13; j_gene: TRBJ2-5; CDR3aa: CASSFGTKETQYF
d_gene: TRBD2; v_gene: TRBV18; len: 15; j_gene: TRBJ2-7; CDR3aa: CASSPWRGSNYEQYF
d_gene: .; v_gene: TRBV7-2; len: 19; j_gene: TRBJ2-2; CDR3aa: CASSSELAHVSPNTGELFF
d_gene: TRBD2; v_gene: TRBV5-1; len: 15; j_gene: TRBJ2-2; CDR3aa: CASARGTSSGGELFF
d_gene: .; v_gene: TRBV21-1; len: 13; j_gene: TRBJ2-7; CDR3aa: CASSATGFVEQYF
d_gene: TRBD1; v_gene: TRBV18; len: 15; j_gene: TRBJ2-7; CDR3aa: CASSPRLGGPYEQYF
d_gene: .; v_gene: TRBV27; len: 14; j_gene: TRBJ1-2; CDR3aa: CASMPLPRGADYTF
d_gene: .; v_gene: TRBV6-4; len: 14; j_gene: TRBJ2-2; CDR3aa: CASSGVLGAGELFF
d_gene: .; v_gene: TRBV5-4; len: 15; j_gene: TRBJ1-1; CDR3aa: CASSLHGRMNTEAFF
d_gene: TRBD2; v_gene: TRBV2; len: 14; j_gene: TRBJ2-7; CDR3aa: CASSERRLGGEQYF
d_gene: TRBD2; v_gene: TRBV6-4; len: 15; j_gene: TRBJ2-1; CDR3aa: CASSDPGLGVDEQFF
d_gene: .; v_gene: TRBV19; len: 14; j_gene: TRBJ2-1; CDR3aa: CASAGDRGYNEQFF
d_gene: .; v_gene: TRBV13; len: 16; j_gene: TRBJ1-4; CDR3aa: CASSFGGRGWGEKLFF
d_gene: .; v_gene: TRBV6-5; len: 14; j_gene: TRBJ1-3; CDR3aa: CASSYSGAGNTIYF
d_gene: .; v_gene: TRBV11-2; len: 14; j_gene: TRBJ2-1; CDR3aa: CASSLAGAGNEQFF
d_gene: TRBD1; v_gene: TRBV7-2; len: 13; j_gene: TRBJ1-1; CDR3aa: CASSLEALGQVAF
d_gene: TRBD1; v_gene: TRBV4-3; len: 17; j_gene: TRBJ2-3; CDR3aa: CASSQSRADRAPDTQYF
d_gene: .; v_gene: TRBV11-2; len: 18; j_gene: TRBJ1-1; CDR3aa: CASSLDRFGENGVTEAFF
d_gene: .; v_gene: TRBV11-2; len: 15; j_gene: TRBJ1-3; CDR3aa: CASSFLRGAGNTIYF
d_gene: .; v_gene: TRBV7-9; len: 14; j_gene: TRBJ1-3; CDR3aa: CASSWSVSGNTIYF
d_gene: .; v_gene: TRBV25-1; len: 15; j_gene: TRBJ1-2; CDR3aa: CASSESPEVGNGYTF
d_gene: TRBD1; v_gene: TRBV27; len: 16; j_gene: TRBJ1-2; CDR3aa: CASSLYFRDRSRGYTF